This TCR beta chain was captured by sequencing in a study of CD8+ T cells in alopecia areata. General study points: Compared with mice, patients displayed less clear TCR sharing, possibly for HLA-related reasons.

As the sequencing template, cDNA was produced by extracting RNA and reverse transcribing it. This table comes from immunoSEQ multiplex PCR, and its TCRdb copy is limited to in-frame clones, with some not included. Among approximately 30,000 clones, approximately 58% were seen once, and the ten largest hold around 38%. Germline V CDR1 and CDR2: LNHDA, SQIVND (reference sequence). CDR3 length equals 14 residues. Trimming took 9 bases from V and 2 from J; bases not matched to a gene: 7. A few counts support this clone. The antigen remains unidentified. The sample consisted of NKG2D-high CD8+ T cells sorted from blood. This chain joins TRBV19 and TRBJ2-1, with 7 bases that match TRBD1. The sequence was obtained from a human donor with alopecia areata. CDR3 amino acids: CASGTGAPYNEQFF. The CDR3 DNA is TGTGCCAGCGGTACAGGGGCCCCCTACAATGAGCAGTTCTTC.